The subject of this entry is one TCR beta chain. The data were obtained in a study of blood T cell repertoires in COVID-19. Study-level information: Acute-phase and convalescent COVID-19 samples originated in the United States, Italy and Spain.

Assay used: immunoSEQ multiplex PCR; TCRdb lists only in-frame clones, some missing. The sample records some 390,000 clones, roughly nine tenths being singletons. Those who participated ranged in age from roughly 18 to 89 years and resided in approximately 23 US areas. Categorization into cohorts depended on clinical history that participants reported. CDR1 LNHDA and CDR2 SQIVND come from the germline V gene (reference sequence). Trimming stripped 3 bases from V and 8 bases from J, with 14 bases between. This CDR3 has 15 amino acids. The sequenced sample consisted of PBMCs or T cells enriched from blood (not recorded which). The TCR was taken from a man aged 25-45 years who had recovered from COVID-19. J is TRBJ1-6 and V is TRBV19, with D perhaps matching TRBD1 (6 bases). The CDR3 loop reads CASSIFDRSDSPLHF. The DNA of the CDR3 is TGTGCCAGTAGTATCTTTGACAGGTCCGATTCACCCCTCCACTTT.